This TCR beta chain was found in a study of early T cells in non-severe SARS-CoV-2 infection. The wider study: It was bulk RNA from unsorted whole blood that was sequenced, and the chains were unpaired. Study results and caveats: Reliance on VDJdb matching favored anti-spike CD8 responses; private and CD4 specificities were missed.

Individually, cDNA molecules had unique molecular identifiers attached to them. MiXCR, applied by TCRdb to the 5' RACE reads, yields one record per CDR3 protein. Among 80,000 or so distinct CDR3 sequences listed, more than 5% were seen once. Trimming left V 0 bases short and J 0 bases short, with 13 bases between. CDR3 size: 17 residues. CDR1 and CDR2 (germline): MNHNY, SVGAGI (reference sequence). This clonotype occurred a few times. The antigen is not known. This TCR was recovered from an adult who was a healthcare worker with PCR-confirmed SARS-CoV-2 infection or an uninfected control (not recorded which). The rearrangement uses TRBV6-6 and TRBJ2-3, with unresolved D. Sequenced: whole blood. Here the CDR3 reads CASSYSLQGTSTDTQYF. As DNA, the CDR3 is TGTGCCAGCAGTTACTCGCTTCAAGGAACTAGCACAGATACGCAGTATTTT.